This T cell receptor beta chain was found in a study of T cell changes during pregnancy in multiple sclerosis. The V gene lost 5 bases and the J gene lost 1 base, with 12 bases spanning the gap. In germline, CDR1 is MNHNY, CDR2 SVGAGI (reference sequence). The CDR3 is made up of 14 amino acids. The repertoire was sequenced with immunoSEQ multiplex PCR; TCRdb's copy has only in-frame clones and lacks some. The sample lists 85,000 to 110,000 clones, roughly nine tenths seen once, with about 0.9% in the top ten. The TCR was taken from a female donor with multiple sclerosis, enrolled in a pregnancy study. The sequences come from peripheral blood, collected after pregnancy. This chain uses TRBV6-6 with TRBJ2-7, with a tentative D call TRBD2 (6 bases). The CDR3 DNA follows: TGTGCCAGCAGTCCCCCCCTAGCGTCCTACGAGCAGTACTTC. This sequence encodes CASSPPLASYEQYF.